This is a list of T cell receptor beta chains from one sample in a study of naive and memory T cell subsets. TCRdb fed the UMI-ligation and nested PCR reads into MiXCR, producing one record per CDR3 protein. The sample comprises 150,000 or so distinct CDR3 sequences, 20% to 25% of which are singletons, and less than 0.13% rests with the top ten. Sequenced input: naive CD4+ T cells from blood. Source of these receptors: a human donor in good health. CDR3s include the opening cysteine and the closing phenylalanine or tryptophan. A D gene is named only where the DNA matches it firmly. Clone size appears in some rows only: once, few, many, or a class for an expanded clone.

d_gene: -; j_gene: TRBJ2-7; v_gene: TRBV2; abundance: few; CDR3aa: CASSSLRRSDSYEQYF; CDR3nt: TGTGCCAGCAGTTCACTGCGTAGGAGCGACTCCTACGAGCAGTACTTC
d_gene: -; j_gene: TRBJ1-4; v_gene: TRBV19; abundance: -; CDR3aa: CASSRDRNNEKLFF; CDR3nt: TGTGCCAGTAGCCGAGACAGGAATAATGAAAAACTGTTTTTT
d_gene: TRBD2; j_gene: TRBJ2-3; v_gene: TRBV7-2; abundance: few; CDR3aa: CASSLVGLAGITDTQYF; CDR3nt: TGTGCCAGCAGCTTAGTGGGACTAGCGGGAATTACAGATACGCAGTATTTT
d_gene: -; j_gene: TRBJ2-3; v_gene: TRBV4-1; abundance: many; CDR3aa: CASSQGPPTDTQYF; CDR3nt: TGCGCCAGCAGCCAAGGTCCCCCGACAGATACGCAGTATTTT
d_gene: TRBD1; j_gene: TRBJ2-2; v_gene: TRBV5-6; abundance: few; CDR3aa: CASSHDRVSGELFF; CDR3nt: TGTGCCAGCAGCCATGACAGGGTCAGCGGGGAGCTGTTTTTT
d_gene: TRBD2; j_gene: TRBJ2-1; v_gene: TRBV6-2/TRBV6-3; abundance: -; CDR3aa: CASRSGSYNEQFF; CDR3nt: TGTGCCAGCCGAAGCGGGAGCTACAATGAGCAGTTCTTC
d_gene: -; j_gene: TRBJ2-2; v_gene: TRBV12-3/TRBV12-4; abundance: few; CDR3aa: CASSLAAGAGELFF; CDR3nt: TGTGCCAGCAGTTTAGCGGCCGGAGCCGGGGAGCTGTTTTTT
d_gene: -; j_gene: TRBJ2-3; v_gene: TRBV28; abundance: -; CDR3aa: CASSPQWAGYTQYF; CDR3nt: TGTGCCAGCAGTCCTCAATGGGCGGGGTATACGCAGTATTTT
d_gene: -; j_gene: TRBJ2-2; v_gene: TRBV12-3/TRBV12-4; abundance: -; CDR3aa: CASRIRGTGELFF; CDR3nt: TGTGCCAGCAGGATCAGGGGCACCGGGGAGCTGTTTTTT
d_gene: -; j_gene: TRBJ2-1; v_gene: TRBV11-2; abundance: few; CDR3aa: CASSPVSLVYNEQFF; CDR3nt: TGTGCCAGCAGCCCGGTGTCATTGGTGTACAATGAGCAGTTCTTC
d_gene: -; j_gene: TRBJ2-4; v_gene: TRBV28; abundance: many; CDR3aa: CASSPPRRLAKNIQYF; CDR3nt: TGTGCCAGCAGTCCGCCTCGGCGGCTAGCCAAAAACATTCAGTACTTC
d_gene: -; j_gene: TRBJ2-1; v_gene: TRBV29-1; abundance: few; CDR3aa: CSGANKNSYNEQFF; CDR3nt: TGCAGCGGAGCTAATAAGAACTCCTACAATGAGCAGTTCTTC
d_gene: TRBD2; j_gene: TRBJ2-1; v_gene: TRBV20-1; abundance: few; CDR3aa: CSARDPKRTSRNEQFF; CDR3nt: TGCAGTGCTAGAGACCCGAAGCGGACTAGTCGGAATGAGCAGTTCTTC
d_gene: -; j_gene: TRBJ1-5; v_gene: TRBV29-1; abundance: few; CDR3aa: CSVTGLVGQHF; CDR3nt: TGCAGCGTAACGGGGTTAGTTGGCCAGCATTTT
d_gene: -; j_gene: TRBJ1-1; v_gene: TRBV29-1; abundance: -; CDR3aa: CSVGSAPTFQAFF; CDR3nt: TGCAGCGTTGGATCGGCACCGACCTTTCAAGCTTTCTTT
d_gene: -; j_gene: TRBJ2-5; v_gene: TRBV6-5; abundance: few; CDR3aa: CASSSDTAHPSQETQYF; CDR3nt: TGTGCCAGCAGTTCTGACACAGCTCACCCGTCCCAAGAGACCCAGTACTTC
d_gene: TRBD1; j_gene: TRBJ2-7; v_gene: TRBV11-2; abundance: -; CDR3aa: CASSLVGTGISYEQYF; CDR3nt: TGTGCCAGCAGCTTAGTCGGGACAGGAATATCCTACGAGCAGTACTTC
d_gene: -; j_gene: TRBJ2-1; v_gene: TRBV5-1; abundance: -; CDR3aa: CASSLGGMYNEQFF; CDR3nt: TGCGCCAGCAGCTTGGGTGGGATGTACAATGAGCAGTTCTTC
d_gene: TRBD1; j_gene: TRBJ1-6; v_gene: TRBV6-5; abundance: -; CDR3aa: CASSFRTGNSPLHF; CDR3nt: TGTGCCAGCAGTTTTAGGACAGGGAATTCACCCCTCCACTTT
d_gene: TRBD2; j_gene: TRBJ2-7; v_gene: TRBV28; abundance: -; CDR3aa: CASTRLAGTYEQYF; CDR3nt: TGTGCCAGTACTAGGCTAGCGGGGACCTACGAGCAGTACTTC
d_gene: -; j_gene: TRBJ2-3; v_gene: TRBV12-3/TRBV12-4; abundance: many; CDR3aa: CASSQGQFPTDTQYF; CDR3nt: TGTGCCAGCAGCCAAGGACAGTTTCCCACAGATACGCAGTATTTT
d_gene: TRBD2; j_gene: TRBJ2-1; v_gene: TRBV20-1; abundance: few; CDR3aa: CSARGGANYNEQFF; CDR3nt: TGCAGTGCCCGCGGGGGGGCCAACTACAATGAGCAGTTCTTC
d_gene: TRBD2; j_gene: TRBJ2-5; v_gene: TRBV28; abundance: -; CDR3aa: CASSPGTSGRVETQYF; CDR3nt: TGTGCCAGCAGTCCGGGGACTAGCGGGAGGGTTGAGACCCAGTACTTC
d_gene: -; j_gene: TRBJ2-7; v_gene: TRBV18; abundance: many; CDR3aa: CASSPTSSYEQYF; CDR3nt: TGTGCCAGCTCACCTACTTCATCCTACGAGCAGTACTTC
d_gene: -; j_gene: TRBJ1-5; v_gene: TRBV6-5; abundance: -; CDR3aa: CASSYSWRGNQPQHF; CDR3nt: TGTGCCAGCAGTTACTCCTGGCGGGGCAATCAGCCCCAGCATTTT
d_gene: TRBD2; j_gene: TRBJ2-1; v_gene: TRBV24-1; abundance: many; CDR3aa: CATSDSTTSGPYNEQFF; CDR3nt: TGTGCCACCAGTGATTCGACGACTAGCGGCCCCTACAATGAGCAGTTCTTC
d_gene: TRBD2; j_gene: TRBJ2-3; v_gene: TRBV5-1; abundance: -; CDR3aa: CASRHGTSGITDTQYF; CDR3nt: TGCGCCAGCAGGCACGGGACTAGCGGGATCACAGATACGCAGTATTTT
d_gene: -; j_gene: TRBJ1-5; v_gene: TRBV20-1; abundance: -; CDR3aa: CSARDRLSQPQHF; CDR3nt: TGCAGTGCTAGAGATAGGCTGAGTCAGCCCCAGCATTTT
d_gene: -; j_gene: TRBJ2-7; v_gene: TRBV9; abundance: few; CDR3aa: CASSVGGGEQYF; CDR3nt: TGTGCCAGCAGCGTAGGAGGAGGCGAGCAGTACTTC
d_gene: -; j_gene: TRBJ1-2; v_gene: TRBV5-1; abundance: many; CDR3aa: CASSLVIAGSDGYTF; CDR3nt: TGCGCCAGCAGCTTGGTAATAGCAGGGAGTGATGGCTACACCTTC
d_gene: -; j_gene: TRBJ2-3; v_gene: TRBV6-5; abundance: many; CDR3aa: CASSYTGTTADTQYF; CDR3nt: TGTGCCAGCAGTTATACAGGGACAACAGCAGATACGCAGTATTTT
d_gene: -; j_gene: TRBJ1-1; v_gene: TRBV4-2; abundance: -; CDR3aa: CASSQGSLLWNTEAFF; CDR3nt: TGTGCCAGCAGCCAAGGGTCCCTTCTTTGGAACACTGAAGCTTTCTTT
d_gene: -; j_gene: TRBJ2-5; v_gene: TRBV5-1; abundance: -; CDR3aa: CASRLPSEETQYF; CDR3nt: TGCGCCAGCAGGTTACCCTCCGAAGAGACCCAGTACTTC
d_gene: TRBD2; j_gene: TRBJ2-1; v_gene: TRBV5-1; abundance: -; CDR3aa: CASSTGTINNEQFF; CDR3nt: TGCGCCAGCAGCACCGGGACTATTAATAATGAGCAGTTCTTC
d_gene: -; j_gene: TRBJ2-6; v_gene: TRBV5-1; abundance: few; CDR3aa: CASSFASSGANVLTF; CDR3nt: TGCGCCAGCAGCTTCGCTTCCTCTGGGGCCAACGTCCTGACTTTC
d_gene: -; j_gene: TRBJ1-1; v_gene: TRBV5-1; abundance: few; CDR3aa: CASSLVQGMNTEAFF; CDR3nt: TGCGCCAGCAGCTTGGTGCAGGGGATGAACACTGAAGCTTTCTTT
d_gene: -; j_gene: TRBJ2-5; v_gene: TRBV20-1; abundance: few; CDR3aa: CSARGTSRETQYF; CDR3nt: TGCAGTGCTAGGGGGACATCGAGGGAGACCCAGTACTTC
d_gene: -; j_gene: TRBJ2-7; v_gene: TRBV29-1; abundance: few; CDR3aa: CSVVVAIDYEQYF; CDR3nt: TGCAGCGTTGTGGTAGCGATTGACTACGAGCAGTACTTC
d_gene: TRBD1; j_gene: TRBJ1-4; v_gene: TRBV7-2; abundance: -; CDR3aa: CASSLPGQGGKLFF; CDR3nt: TGTGCCAGCAGCTTACCGGGACAGGGAGGAAAACTGTTTTTT
d_gene: -; j_gene: TRBJ2-1; v_gene: TRBV6-5; abundance: -; CDR3aa: CASSYFQRSYNEQFF; CDR3nt: TGTGCCAGCAGTTACTTCCAGAGGTCCTACAATGAGCAGTTCTTC